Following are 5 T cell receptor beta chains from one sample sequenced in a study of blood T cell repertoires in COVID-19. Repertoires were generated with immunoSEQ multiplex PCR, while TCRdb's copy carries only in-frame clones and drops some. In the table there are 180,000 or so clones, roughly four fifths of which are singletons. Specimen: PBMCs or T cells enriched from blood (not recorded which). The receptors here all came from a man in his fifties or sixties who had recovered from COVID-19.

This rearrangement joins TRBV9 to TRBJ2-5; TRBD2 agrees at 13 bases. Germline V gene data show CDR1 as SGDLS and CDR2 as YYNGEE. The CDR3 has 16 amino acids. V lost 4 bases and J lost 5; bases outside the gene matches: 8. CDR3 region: CASSTSGGAYKETQYF. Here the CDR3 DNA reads TGTGCCAGCAGCACTAGCGGGGGGGCCTATAAGGAGACCCAGTACTTC.

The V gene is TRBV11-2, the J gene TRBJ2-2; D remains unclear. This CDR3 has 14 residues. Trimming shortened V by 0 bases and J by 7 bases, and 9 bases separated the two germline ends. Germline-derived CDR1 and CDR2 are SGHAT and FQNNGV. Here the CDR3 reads CASSLEPVFGELFF. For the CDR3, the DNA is TGTGCCAGCAGCTTAGAACCGGTCTTCGGGGAGCTGTTTTTT.

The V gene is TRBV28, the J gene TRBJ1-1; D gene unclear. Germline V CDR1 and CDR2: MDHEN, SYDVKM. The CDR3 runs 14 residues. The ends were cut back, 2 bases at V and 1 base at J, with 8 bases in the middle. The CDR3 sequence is CASSLTIRNTEAFF. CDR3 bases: TGTGCCAGCAGTTTAACAATCCGGAACACTGAAGCTTTCTTT.

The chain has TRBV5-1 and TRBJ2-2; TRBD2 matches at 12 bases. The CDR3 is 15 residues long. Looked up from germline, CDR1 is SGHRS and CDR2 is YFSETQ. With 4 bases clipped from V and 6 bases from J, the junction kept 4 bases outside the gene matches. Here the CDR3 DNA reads TGCGCCAGCAGCACCGGACTAGCGGGGCCCGGGGAGCTGTTTTTT. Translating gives CASSTGLAGPGELFF.

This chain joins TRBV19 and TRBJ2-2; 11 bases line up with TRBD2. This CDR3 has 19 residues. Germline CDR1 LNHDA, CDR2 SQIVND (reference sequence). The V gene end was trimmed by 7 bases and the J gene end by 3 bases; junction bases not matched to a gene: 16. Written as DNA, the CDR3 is TGTGCCAGTATGGTGAGGACTAGCGGGCCTCGCGCCTACACCGGGGAGCTGTTTTTT. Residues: CASMVRTSGPRAYTGELFF.